A selection of T cell receptor beta chains follows, all from one sample in a study of blood T cells in healthy people across ages. TCRdb called the 5' RACE reads again in MiXCR, with one record for every CDR3 protein. The sample has 2 million or so distinct CDR3 sequences; roughly 50% are singletons. The specimen was blood. Receptors were obtained from a woman aged 40 to 55 in good health. The CDR3 runs from the conserved cysteine through the conserved F or W. Each record gives: J gene, CDR3 length, D gene, clone size, V gene, CDR3 protein, CDR3 DNA. D genes are given only for firm matches. Clone size is given for some rows only: seen once, a few or many times, or a class if the clone is expanded.

J: TRBJ2-6; length: 17; D: -; size: few; V: TRBV7-8; CDR3: CASIQLRGGSGANVLTF; DNA: TGTGCCAGCATCCAACTTCGAGGGGGCTCTGGGGCCAACGTCCTGACTTTC
J: TRBJ2-7; length: 14; D: -; size: -; V: TRBV6-5; CDR3: CASSDDGLTYEQYF; DNA: TGTGCCAGCAGTGACGACGGATTAACGTACGAGCAGTACTTC
J: TRBJ2-1; length: 14; D: -; size: -; V: TRBV6-5; CDR3: CASTGSPSYNEQFF; DNA: TGTGCCAGCACGGGTAGCCCTTCCTACAATGAGCAGTTCTTC
J: TRBJ2-1; length: 15; D: -; size: -; V: TRBV7-2; CDR3: CASLPARSSYNEQFF; DNA: TGTGCCAGCCTTCCGGCGCGGAGCTCCTACAATGAGCAGTTCTTC
J: TRBJ1-1; length: 13; D: TRBD1; size: few; V: TRBV6-2/TRBV6-3; CDR3: CASTQADREGAFF; DNA: TGTGCCAGCACCCAAGCCGACAGGGAGGGAGCTTTCTTT
J: TRBJ2-1; length: 12; D: TRBD1; size: few; V: TRBV6-6; CDR3: CASTLDRVRRFF; DNA: TGTGCCAGCACCCTTGACAGGGTCAGGCGGTTCTTC
J: TRBJ2-7; length: 13; D: -; size: few; V: TRBV27; CDR3: CASSQTEAYEQYF; DNA: TGTGCCAGCAGCCAAACGGAGGCCTACGAGCAGTACTTC
J: TRBJ2-7; length: 14; D: -; size: -; V: TRBV7-8; CDR3: CASSLGVRGIEQYF; DNA: TGTGCCAGCAGCTTAGGTGTCCGAGGTATCGAGCAGTACTTC
J: TRBJ2-4; length: 16; D: -; size: -; V: TRBV2; CDR3: CASNEFTVLSKNFQYF; DNA: TGTGCCAGCAATGAGTTTACGGTTTTATCCAAAAACTTTCAGTACTTC
J: TRBJ1-1; length: 14; D: -; size: -; V: TRBV7-9; CDR3: CASSPEVPNTEAFF; DNA: TGTGCCAGCAGCCCCGAGGTTCCGAACACTGAAGCTTTCTTT
J: TRBJ2-1; length: 15; D: -; size: many; V: TRBV27; CDR3: CASSLAGSPYNEQFF; DNA: TGCGCCAGCAGCTTGGCCGGCAGTCCCTACAATGAGCAGTTCTTC
J: TRBJ2-5; length: 16; D: TRBD2; size: -; V: TRBV29-1; CDR3: CSVETGGGVLTETQYF; DNA: TGCAGCGTTGAAACGGGGGGAGGAGTTTTAACGGAGACCCAGTACTTC
J: TRBJ2-1; length: 16; D: -; size: -; V: TRBV7-2; CDR3: CASSLVPLSTYNEQFF; DNA: TGTGCCAGCAGCTTAGTGCCTCTTAGTACCTACAATGAGCAGTTCTTC
J: TRBJ1-4; length: 14; D: -; size: -; V: TRBV20-1; CDR3: CSAVGNRVNEKLFF; DNA: TGCAGTGCCGTGGGGAACAGGGTTAATGAAAAACTGTTTTTT